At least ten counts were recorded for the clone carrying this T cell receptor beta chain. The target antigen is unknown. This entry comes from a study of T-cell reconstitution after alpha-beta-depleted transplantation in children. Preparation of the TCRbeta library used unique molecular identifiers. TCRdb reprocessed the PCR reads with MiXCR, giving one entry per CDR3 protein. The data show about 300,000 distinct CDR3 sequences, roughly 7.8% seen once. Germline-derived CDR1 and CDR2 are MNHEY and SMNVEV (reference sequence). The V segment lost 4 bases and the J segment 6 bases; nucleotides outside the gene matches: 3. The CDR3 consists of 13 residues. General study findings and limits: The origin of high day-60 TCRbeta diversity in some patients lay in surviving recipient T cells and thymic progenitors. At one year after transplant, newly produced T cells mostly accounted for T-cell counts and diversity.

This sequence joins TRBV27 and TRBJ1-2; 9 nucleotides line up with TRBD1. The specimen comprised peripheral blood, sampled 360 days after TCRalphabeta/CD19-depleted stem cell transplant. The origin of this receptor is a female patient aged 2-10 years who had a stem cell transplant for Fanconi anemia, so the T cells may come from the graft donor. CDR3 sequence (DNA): TGTGCCAGCAGTTCACAGGGGGCAAATGGCTACACCTTC. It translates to CASSSQGANGYTF.